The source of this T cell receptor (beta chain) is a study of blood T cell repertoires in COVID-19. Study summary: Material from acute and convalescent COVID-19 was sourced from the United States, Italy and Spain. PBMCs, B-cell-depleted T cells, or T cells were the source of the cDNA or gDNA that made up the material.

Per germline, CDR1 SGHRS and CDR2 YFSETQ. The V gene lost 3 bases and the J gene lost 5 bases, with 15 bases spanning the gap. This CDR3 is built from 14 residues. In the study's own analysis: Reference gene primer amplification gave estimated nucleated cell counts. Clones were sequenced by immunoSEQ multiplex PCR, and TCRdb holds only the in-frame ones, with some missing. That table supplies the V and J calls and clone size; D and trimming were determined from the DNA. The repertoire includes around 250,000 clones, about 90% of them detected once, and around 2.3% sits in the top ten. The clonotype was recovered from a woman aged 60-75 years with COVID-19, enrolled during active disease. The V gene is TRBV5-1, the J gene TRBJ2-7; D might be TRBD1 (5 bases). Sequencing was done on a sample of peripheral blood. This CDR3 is CASSSRAGSHEQYF. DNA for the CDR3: TGCGCCAGCAGCTCTCGGGCAGGGTCCCACGAGCAGTACTTC.